The present T cell receptor (beta chain) was sequenced within a study of identical twins. MiXCR, applied by TCRdb to the 5' RACE reads, yields one record per CDR3 protein. The sample includes some 570,000 distinct CDR3 sequences, 20% to 25% seen only once; the top ten take 0.48%. Donors were all healthy Caucasians. This clonotype came up a few times. This CDR3 comprises 17 residues. CDR1 is SGHRS and CDR2 is YFSETQ in the germline V gene. The V end was cut by 0 bases, the J end by 3 bases, with 18 bases between. Separately, the same data were catalogued under a study of yellow fever vaccine responses in identical twins.

The material sequenced was CD4+ T cells sorted from blood. The genes are TRBV5-1 and TRBJ2-5; D might be TRBD1 (7 bases). The TCR sequence derives from a woman aged 18-29 years in good health. In DNA, the CDR3 is TGCGCCAGCAGCTTGGCCACAAACAGGGGCGGGGAAGAGACCCAGTACTTC. Translated: CASSLATNRGGEETQYF.